This TCR beta chain is drawn from a study of tumor-infiltrating lymphocytes in primary liver carcinoma (dated by TCRdb to 2015 to 2018). In terms of the full investigation: Between late 2015 and March 2016, about 5 patients in China with histopathologically diagnosed primary liver carcinoma had surgical resection. The five patients had tumors of stage T1-T3 N0M0, with maximum diameters ranging from about 4 to 11 cm. Repertoires from technical replicates were highly reproducible, with mean shared-clone rates around 0.89 and correlation coefficients above 0.98. Of the five patients (three men and two women, aged 30 to 69 years), four had hepatocellular carcinoma and one had combined HCC and intrahepatic cholangiocarcinoma. The study combined TCRbeta repertoire sequencing, expression microarrays and whole-exome sequencing across five regions of each liver tumor, with adjacent normal tissue and blood. Roughly 3.5 to 8 million productive TCRbeta reads were obtained per sample, and no significant difference in read depth was found between tissue types. TCRbeta repertoire sequencing covered 35 specimens from 5 patients: 25 or so tumor regions, 5 adjacent noncancerous liver tissues and 5 peripheral blood samples. What the research found in general, with its limitations: Repertoire overlap was higher between tumor regions (mean about 36%) than tumor-adjacent (approximately 17%) or tumor-blood (14%) pairs, consistent with antigen-driven expansion. Because the samples were bulk and unsorted, CD4+ and CD8+ T cell repertoires could not be compared. Because only the TCR beta chain was sequenced and unpaired alpha chains were not captured, true repertoire diversity is likely underestimated. The study included only five patients, and the authors note findings should be validated in a larger study. A significantly larger repertoire fraction was made up by the top 250 clones in tumors than in blood (p = 0.039).

Taken from the germline V gene, the CDR1 and CDR2 loops are MNHEY and SVGAGI. From its cysteine to its phenylalanine, the CDR3 spans 15 amino acids. Of all the DNA, just the CDR3 is kept, 45 bases in frame from base 1. Ends trimmed: V by 4 bases, J by 0 bases; bases unmatched to a gene: 3. TCRbeta-specific cDNA was reverse-transcribed from roughly 500 ng total RNA using a constant-region primer and ProtoScript II reverse transcriptase. TCRbeta libraries were built with three nested multiplex PCR rounds, a slightly modified ARM-PCR procedure. Each of the first two PCR rounds ran for 10 cycles and used multiplex TRBV1-TRBV30 forward primers together with a Cbeta reverse primer. Sample barcodes and Illumina adapters were attached in a final 25-cycle PCR using Deep VentR polymerase. Amplicons of 200-500 bp were gel-purified with a QIAquick gel extraction kit before sequencing. An Illumina HiSeq 2500 was used to sequence the TCRbeta amplicons, generating 250-bp paired-end reads. Per the original workflow: Trimmomatic v0.33 was used to quality-trim the reads, and FLASH v1.2.11 was used to merge paired reads so that full CDR3 sequences could be recovered. MiGEC v1.2.1b assigned V, D and J germline segments to the rearranged TCRbeta sequences. Clonotype statistics and Shannon-Wiener diversity indices were computed with VDJtools v1.0.0. To reduce sampling bias, subsequent analyses other than the diversity analysis used only the 250 most abundant clonotypes in each sample. The public reads were quality trimmed at Q25 with fastp and then assembled into clones with MiXCR by TCRdb, keeping productive beta chains. Rows are unified per CDR3 protein, each entry keeping the most common DNA and genes. It is TCRdb's table, rather than the study itself, that gives the V and J calls and clone size. In this sample the table shows 300,000 to 350,000 distinct CDR3 sequences, around 50% of which occur a single time. The top ten constitute more than 15% of the sample.

Blood RNA was extracted from unsorted whole blood using TRIzol reagent, and germline DNA was obtained with the DNeasy Blood & Tissue kit. At the time of sampling, the patients were treatment-naive and had chronic HBV infection. About 3.7 milliliters of peripheral blood were collected into K2EDTA tubes before surgery. This clonotype was recorded a few times. Its specific antigen is unknown. No quality values exist for individual bases; no much larger clone is one base distant. This TCR came from a woman younger than 45 with primary liver carcinoma and hepatitis B virus infection. Source material: peripheral blood. The rearranged chain carries TRBV6-5 and TRBJ1-3; the junction holds 7 bases that match TRBD1. The nucleotide sequence reads TGTGCCAGCAGTTCGGACAGGAGCTCTGGAAACACCATATATTTT. The resulting protein is CASSSDRSSGNTIYF.